This T cell receptor (beta chain) was sequenced during a study of T cells expressing NK-cell markers. Study information: Sorted CD3+CD56+NKG2C+, CD3+CD56+NKG2C- and CD3+CD56-NKG2C+ T cells provided the TCR beta repertoires.

The CDR3 contains 13 residues. CDR1 DFQATT and CDR2 SNEGSKA come from the germline V gene (reference sequence). TCR beta cDNA was generated via 5'RACE template switching incorporating UMIs. No DNA is given; TCRdb re-called the 5' RACE reads and lists each CDR3 protein once. The table counts a few hundred thousand distinct CDR3 sequences; approximately 0.42% lies in the top ten. As concerns this clonotype: As yet, its antigen is unknown.

Study-wide findings and caveats: In a handful of donors, dominant NKG2C+ clonotypes were roughly 1.0-8% of CD8+ T cells. HCMV specificity of the expanded NKG2C+ T cell clones was not established.

Sequencing was performed on blood T cells: a sorted CD56 or NKG2C T cell subset, CD4+ or CD8+ T cells, or bulk PBMC T cells (not recorded which). The chain is built from TRBV20-1 and TRBJ2-3. The TCR originated in a man aged 18 to 30 in good health. This CDR3 reads CSARDYRLDTQYF.